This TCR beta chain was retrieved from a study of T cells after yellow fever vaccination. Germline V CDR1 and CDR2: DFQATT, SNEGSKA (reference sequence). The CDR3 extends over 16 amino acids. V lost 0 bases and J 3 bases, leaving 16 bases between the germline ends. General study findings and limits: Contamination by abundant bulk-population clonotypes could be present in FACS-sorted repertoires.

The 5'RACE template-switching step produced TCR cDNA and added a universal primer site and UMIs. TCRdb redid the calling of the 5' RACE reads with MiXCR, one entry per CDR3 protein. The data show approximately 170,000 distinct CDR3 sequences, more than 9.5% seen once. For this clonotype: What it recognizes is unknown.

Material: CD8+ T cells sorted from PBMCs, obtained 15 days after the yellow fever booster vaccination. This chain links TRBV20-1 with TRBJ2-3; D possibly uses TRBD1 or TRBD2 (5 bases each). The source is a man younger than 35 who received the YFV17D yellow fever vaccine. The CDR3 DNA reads TGCAGTGCTAGAGATCTGGCTGGGGGATGGACAGATACGCAGTATTTT. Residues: CSARDLAGGWTDTQYF.